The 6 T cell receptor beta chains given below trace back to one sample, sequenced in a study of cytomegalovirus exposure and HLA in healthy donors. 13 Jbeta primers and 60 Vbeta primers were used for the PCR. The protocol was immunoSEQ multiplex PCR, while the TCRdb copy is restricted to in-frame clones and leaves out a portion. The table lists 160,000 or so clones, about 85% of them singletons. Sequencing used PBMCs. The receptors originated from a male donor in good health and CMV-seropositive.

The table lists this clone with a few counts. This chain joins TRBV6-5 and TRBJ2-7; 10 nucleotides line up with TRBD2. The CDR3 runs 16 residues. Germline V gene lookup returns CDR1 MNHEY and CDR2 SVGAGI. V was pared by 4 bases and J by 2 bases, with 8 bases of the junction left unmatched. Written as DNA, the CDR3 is TGTGCCAGCAGTTCCAGAGGACTAGCGGTTCCCTACGAGCAGTACTTC. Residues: CASSSRGLAVPYEQYF.

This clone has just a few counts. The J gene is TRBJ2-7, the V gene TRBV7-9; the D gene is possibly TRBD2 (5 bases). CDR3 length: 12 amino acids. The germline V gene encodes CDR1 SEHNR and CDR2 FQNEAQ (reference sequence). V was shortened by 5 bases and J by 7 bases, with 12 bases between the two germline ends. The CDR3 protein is CASSQRADEQYF. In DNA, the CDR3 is TGTGCCAGCAGCCAGAGGGCTGATGAGCAGTACTTC.

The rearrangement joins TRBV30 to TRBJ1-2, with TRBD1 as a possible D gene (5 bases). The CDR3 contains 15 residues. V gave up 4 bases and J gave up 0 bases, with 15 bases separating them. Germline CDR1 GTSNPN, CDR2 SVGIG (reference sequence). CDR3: CAWTGLGRANYGYTF. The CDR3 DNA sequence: TGTGCCTGGACAGGGCTAGGAAGGGCTAACTATGGCTACACCTTC.

The CDR3 DNA follows: TGTGCCTGGGGTGGGAGACCGATTTCCGGAGCTTTCTTT. Protein: CAWGGRPISGAFF. The chain employs TRBV30 and TRBJ1-1; D remains unclear. The CDR3 covers 13 residues. V was shortened by 5 bases and J by 10 bases, with 20 bases between the two germline ends. Germline CDR1 is GTSNPN and CDR2 is SVGIG (reference sequence).

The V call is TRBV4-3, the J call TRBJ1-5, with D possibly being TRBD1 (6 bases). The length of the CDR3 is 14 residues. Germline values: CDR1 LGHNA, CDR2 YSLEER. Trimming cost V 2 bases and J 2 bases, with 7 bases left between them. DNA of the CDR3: TGCGCCAGCAGCCAAAACAGGGGCAATCAGCCCCAGCATTTT. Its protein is CASSQNRGNQPQHF.

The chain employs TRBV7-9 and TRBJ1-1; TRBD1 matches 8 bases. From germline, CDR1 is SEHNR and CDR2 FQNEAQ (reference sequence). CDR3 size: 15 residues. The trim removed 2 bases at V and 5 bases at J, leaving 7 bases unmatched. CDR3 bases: TGTGCCAGCAGCTTACAGACAGGGGTTTGGACTGAAGCTTTCTTT. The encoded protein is CASSLQTGVWTEAFF.